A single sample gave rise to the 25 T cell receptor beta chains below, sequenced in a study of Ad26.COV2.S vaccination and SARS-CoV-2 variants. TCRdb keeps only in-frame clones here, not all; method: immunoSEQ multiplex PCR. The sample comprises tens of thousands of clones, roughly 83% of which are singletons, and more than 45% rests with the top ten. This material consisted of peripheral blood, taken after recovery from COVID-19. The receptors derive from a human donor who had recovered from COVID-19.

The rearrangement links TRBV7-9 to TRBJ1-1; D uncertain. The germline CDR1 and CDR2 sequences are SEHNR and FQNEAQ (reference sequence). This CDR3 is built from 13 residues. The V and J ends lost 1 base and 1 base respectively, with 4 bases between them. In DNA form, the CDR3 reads TGTGCCAGCAGCTTAGTCGGGAACACTGAAGCTTTCTTT. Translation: CASSLVGNTEAFF. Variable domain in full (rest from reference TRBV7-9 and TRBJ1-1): DTGVSQNPRHKITKRGQNVTFRCDPISEHNRLYWYRQTLGQGPEFLTYFQNEAQLEKSRLLSDRFSAERPKGSFSTLEIQRTEQGDSAMYLCASSLVGNTEAFFGQGTRLTVV.

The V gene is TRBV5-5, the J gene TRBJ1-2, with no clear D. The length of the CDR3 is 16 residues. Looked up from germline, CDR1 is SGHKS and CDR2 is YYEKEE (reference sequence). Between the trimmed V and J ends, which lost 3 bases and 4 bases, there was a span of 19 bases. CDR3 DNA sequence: TGTGCCAGCAGCTCTCCCGCGACCCCTTTGACCTATGGCTACACCTTC. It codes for CASSSPATPLTYGYTF.

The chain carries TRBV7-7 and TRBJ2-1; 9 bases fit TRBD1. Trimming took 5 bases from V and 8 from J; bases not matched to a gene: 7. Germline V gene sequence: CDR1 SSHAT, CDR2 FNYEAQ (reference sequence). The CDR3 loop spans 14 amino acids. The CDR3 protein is CASSAGTGLDEQFF. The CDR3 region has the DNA TGTGCCAGCAGCGCCGGGACAGGGTTAGATGAGCAGTTCTTC.

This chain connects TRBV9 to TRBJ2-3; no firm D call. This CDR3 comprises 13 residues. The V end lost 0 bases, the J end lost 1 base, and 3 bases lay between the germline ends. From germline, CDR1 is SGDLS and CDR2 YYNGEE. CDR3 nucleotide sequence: TGTGCCAGCAGCGTAGGGGGCACAGATACGCAGTATTTT. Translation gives CASSVGGTDTQYF. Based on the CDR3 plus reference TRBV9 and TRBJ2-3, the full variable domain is DSGVTQTPKHLITATGQRVTLRCSPRSGDLSVYWYQQSLDQGLQFLIQYYNGEERAKGNILERFSAQQFPDLHSELNLSSLELGDSALYFCASSVGGTDTQYFGPGTRLTVL.

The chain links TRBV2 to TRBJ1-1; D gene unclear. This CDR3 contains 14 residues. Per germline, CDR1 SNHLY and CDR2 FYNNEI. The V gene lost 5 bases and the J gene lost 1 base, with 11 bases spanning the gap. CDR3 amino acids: CASSSLTRNTEAFF. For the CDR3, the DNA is TGTGCCAGCAGTTCGTTGACAAGGAACACTGAAGCTTTCTTT.

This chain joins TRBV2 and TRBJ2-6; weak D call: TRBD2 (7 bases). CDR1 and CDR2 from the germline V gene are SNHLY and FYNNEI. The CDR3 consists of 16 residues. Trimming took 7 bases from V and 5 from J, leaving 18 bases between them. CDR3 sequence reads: CASTPRGGWRANVLTF. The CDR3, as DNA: TGTGCCAGCACCCCTAGGGGGGGGTGGAGGGCCAACGTCCTGACTTTC.

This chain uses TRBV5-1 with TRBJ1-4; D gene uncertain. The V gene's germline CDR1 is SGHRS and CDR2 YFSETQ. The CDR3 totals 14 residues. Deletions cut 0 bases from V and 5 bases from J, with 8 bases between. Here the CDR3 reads CASSLGRQNEKLFF. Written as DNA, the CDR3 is TGCGCCAGCAGCTTGGGTCGGCAGAATGAAAAACTGTTTTTT.

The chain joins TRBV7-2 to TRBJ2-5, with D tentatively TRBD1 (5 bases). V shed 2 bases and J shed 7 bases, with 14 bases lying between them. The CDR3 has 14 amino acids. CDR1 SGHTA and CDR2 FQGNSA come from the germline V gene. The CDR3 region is CASSLSRPQGTQYF. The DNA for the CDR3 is TGTGCCAGCAGCTTATCCCGTCCCCAGGGGACCCAGTACTTC.

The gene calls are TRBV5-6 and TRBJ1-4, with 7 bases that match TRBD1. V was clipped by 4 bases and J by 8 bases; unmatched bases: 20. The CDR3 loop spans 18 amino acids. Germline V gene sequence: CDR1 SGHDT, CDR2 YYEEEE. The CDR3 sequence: CASSPMGGQLRVGEKLFF. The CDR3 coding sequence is TGTGCCAGCAGCCCCATGGGGGGACAGTTAAGAGTCGGGGAAAAACTGTTTTTT.

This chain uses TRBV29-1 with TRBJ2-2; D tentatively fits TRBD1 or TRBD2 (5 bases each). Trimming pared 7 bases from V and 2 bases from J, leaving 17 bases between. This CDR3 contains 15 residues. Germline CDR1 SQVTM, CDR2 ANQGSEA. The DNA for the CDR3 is TGCAGCGCCGCCCCCGGGACGGAAAACACCGGGGAGCTGTTTTTT. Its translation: CSAAPGTENTGELFF.

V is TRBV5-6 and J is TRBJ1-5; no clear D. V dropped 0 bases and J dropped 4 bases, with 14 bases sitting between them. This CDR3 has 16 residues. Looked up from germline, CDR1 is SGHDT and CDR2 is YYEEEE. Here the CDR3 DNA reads TGTGCCAGCAGCTTGGAGGCCGGAGCAGGTAATCAGCCCCAGCATTTT. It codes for CASSLEAGAGNQPQHF.

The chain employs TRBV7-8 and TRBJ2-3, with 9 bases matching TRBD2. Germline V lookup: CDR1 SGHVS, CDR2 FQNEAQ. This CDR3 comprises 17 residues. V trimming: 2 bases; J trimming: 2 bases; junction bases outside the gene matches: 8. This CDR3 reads CASSLRSGGTNTDTQYF. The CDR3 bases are TGTGCCAGCAGCTTACGAAGCGGGGGGACGAACACAGATACGCAGTATTTT.

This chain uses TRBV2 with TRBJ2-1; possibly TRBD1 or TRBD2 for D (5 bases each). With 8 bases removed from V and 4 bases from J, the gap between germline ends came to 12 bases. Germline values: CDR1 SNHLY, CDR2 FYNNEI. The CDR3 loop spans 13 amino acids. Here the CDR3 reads CASLRDQYNEQFF. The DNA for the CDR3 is TGTGCCAGCCTCCGGGACCAGTACAATGAGCAGTTCTTC. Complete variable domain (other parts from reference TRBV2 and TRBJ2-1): EPEVTQTPSHQVTQMGQEVILRCVPISNHLYFYWYRQILGQKVEFLVSFYNNEISEKSEIFDDQFSVERPDGSNFTLKIRSTKLEDSAMYFCASLRDQYNEQFFGPGTRLTVL.

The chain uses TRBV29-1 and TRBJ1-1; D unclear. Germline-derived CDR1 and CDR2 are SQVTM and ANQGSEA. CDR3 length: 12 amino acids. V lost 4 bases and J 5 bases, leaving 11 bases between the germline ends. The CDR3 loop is CSVVADATEAFF. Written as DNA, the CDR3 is TGCAGCGTTGTGGCCGACGCGACTGAAGCTTTCTTT. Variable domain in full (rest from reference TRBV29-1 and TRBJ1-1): SAVISQKPSRDICQRGTSLTIQCQVDSQVTMMFWYRQQPGQSLTLIATANQGSEATYESGFVIDKFPISRPNLTFSTLTVSNMSPEDSSIYLCSVVADATEAFFGQGTRLTVV.

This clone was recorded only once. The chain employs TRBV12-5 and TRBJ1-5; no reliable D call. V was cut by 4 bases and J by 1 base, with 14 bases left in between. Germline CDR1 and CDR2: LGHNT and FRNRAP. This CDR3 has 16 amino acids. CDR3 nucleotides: TGTGCTAGTGGTTCCGGAGCCTTGCAAAGCAATCAGCCCCAGCATTTT. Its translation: CASGSGALQSNQPQHF.

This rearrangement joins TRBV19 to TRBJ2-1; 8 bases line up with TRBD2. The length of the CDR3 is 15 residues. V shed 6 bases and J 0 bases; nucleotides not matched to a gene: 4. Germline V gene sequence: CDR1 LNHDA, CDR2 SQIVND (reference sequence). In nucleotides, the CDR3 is TGTGCCAGTAGGAGTAGCGGGACCTCCTACAATGAGCAGTTCTTC. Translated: CASRSSGTSYNEQFF.

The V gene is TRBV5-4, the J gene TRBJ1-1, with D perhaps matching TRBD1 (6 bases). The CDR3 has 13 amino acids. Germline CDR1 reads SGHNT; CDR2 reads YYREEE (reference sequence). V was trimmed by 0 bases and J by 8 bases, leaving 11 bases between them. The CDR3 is CASSLGTELEAFF. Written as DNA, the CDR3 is TGTGCCAGCAGCTTGGGGACAGAACTGGAAGCTTTCTTT.

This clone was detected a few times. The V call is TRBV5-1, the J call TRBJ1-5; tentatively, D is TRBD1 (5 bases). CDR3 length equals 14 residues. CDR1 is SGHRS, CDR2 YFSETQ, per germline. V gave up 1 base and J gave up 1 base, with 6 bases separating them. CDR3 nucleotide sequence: TGCGCCAGCAGCTTGCCAGGGAGCAATCAGCCCCAGCATTTT. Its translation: CASSLPGSNQPQHF.

DNA of the CDR3: TGTGCCAGCAGTCCTGTCGAGGGAGGCCCCGACAATGAGCAGTTCTTC. Translated: CASSPVEGGPDNEQFF. The chain has TRBV7-9 and TRBJ2-1; a weak D match, TRBD2 (6 bases). The V end lost 6 bases, the J end lost 5 bases, and 20 bases lay between the germline ends. The CDR3 consists of 16 residues. CDR1 is SEHNR and CDR2 is FQNEAQ in the germline V gene (reference sequence).

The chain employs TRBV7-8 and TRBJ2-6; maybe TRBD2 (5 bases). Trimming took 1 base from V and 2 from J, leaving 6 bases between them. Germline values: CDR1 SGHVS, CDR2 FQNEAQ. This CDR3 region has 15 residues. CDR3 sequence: CASSLERAGANVLTF. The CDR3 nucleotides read TGTGCCAGCAGCTTAGAGAGGGCTGGGGCCAACGTCCTGACTTTC.

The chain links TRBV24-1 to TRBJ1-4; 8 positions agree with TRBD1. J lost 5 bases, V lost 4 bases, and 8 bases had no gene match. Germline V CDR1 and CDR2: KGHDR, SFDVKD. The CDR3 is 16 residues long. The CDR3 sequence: CATSDSATGENEKLFF. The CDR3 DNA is TGTGCCACCAGTGACTCCGCGACAGGGGAAAATGAAAAACTGTTTTTT.

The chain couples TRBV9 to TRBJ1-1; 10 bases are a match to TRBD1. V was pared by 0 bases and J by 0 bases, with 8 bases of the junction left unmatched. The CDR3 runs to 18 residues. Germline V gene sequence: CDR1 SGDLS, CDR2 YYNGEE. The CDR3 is CASSVGGTGERMNTEAFF. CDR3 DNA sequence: TGTGCCAGCAGCGTAGGAGGGACAGGGGAGAGGATGAACACTGAAGCTTTCTTT. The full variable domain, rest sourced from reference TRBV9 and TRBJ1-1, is DSGVTQTPKHLITATGQRVTLRCSPRSGDLSVYWYQQSLDQGLQFLIQYYNGEERAKGNILERFSAQQFPDLHSELNLSSLELGDSALYFCASSVGGTGERMNTEAFFGQGTRLTVV.

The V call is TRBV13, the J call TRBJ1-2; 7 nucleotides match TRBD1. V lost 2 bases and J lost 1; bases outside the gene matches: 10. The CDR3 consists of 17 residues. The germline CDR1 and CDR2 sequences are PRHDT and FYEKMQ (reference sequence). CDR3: CASSLPGRGQVNYGYTF. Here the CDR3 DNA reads TGTGCCAGCAGCTTACCGGGGAGGGGGCAAGTTAACTATGGCTACACCTTC.

CDR3 protein: CASSLGGRVSPLHF. The CDR3 DNA sequence: TGTGCCAGCAGCTTAGGGGGAAGGGTTTCACCCCTCCACTTT. The rearrangement uses TRBV5-5 and TRBJ1-6; a weak D match, TRBD1 (6 bases). Germline CDR1 SGHKS, CDR2 YYEKEE (reference sequence). V dropped 2 bases and J dropped 9 bases, with 12 bases sitting between them. The CDR3 spans 14 residues.

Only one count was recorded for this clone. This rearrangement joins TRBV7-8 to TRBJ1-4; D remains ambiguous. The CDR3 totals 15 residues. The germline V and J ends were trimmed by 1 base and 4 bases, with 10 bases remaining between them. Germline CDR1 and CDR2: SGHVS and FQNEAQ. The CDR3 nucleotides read TGTGCCAGCAGCTTAGGTTGGCAGTATAATGAAAAACTGTTTTTT. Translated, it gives CASSLGWQYNEKLFF.